Following are 21 T cell receptor beta chains from one sample sequenced in a study of vaccination effects on CD4 cells after COVID-19. Ahead of sequencing, the ViraFEST assay grew antigen-specific CD4+ T cells using viral peptide pools. Cells that had been cultured for nine to eleven days were the source of isolated CD4+ T cells. All participants had two doses of either the BNT162b2 or mRNA-1273 vaccine. These TCRs are of unknown antigen specificity. Clones were sequenced by immunoSEQ multiplex PCR, and TCRdb holds only the in-frame ones, with some missing. The sample has more than 11,000 clones; about two thirds are singletons. The sequencing used CD4+ T cells from PBMCs cultured with SARS-CoV-2 spike peptides, collected after COVID-19 vaccination. These receptors originate from a human donor who received a COVID-19 vaccine.

This chain connects TRBV6-1 to TRBJ2-7; TRBD1 agrees at 8 bases. Germline assignment: CDR1 MNHNS and CDR2 SASEGT. CDR3 size: 15 residues. V lost 2 bases, J lost 3 bases, and 6 bases stayed unmatched. Written as DNA, the CDR3 is TGTGCCAGCAGTGAATTCGAGGGACAGGACTACGAGCAGTACTTC. Protein product: CASSEFEGQDYEQYF.

This clone was observed a few times. The gene calls are TRBV29-1 and TRBJ1-1, with D uncertain. Germline V gene lookup returns CDR1 SQVTM and CDR2 ANQGSEA. CDR3 length equals 10 residues. V was pared by 7 bases and J by 5 bases, with 8 bases between. This chain's CDR3 is CSGVGTEAFF. In DNA form, the CDR3 reads TGCAGCGGTGTCGGAACTGAAGCTTTCTTT. Full variable domain (missing parts from reference TRBV29-1 and TRBJ1-1): SAVISQKPSRDICQRGTSLTIQCQVDSQVTMMFWYRQQPGQSLTLIATANQGSEATYESGFVIDKFPISRPNLTFSTLTVSNMSPEDSSIYLCSGVGTEAFFGQGTRLTVV.

The chain joins TRBV19 to TRBJ1-2, with 10 bases that match TRBD1. Germline V lookup: CDR1 LNHDA, CDR2 SQIVND (reference sequence). The CDR3 runs 12 residues. Germline trimming cut 5 bases from V and 8 bases from J; bases unmatched to any gene: 2. The CDR3: CASSDRGQGYTF. CDR3 bases: TGTGCCAGTAGTGACAGGGGGCAAGGCTACACCTTC.

The chain carries TRBV28 and TRBJ1-2; TRBD1 agrees at 8 bases. Looked up from germline, CDR1 is MDHEN and CDR2 is SYDVKM. The CDR3 contains 13 residues. V lost 3 bases, J lost 7 bases, and 4 bases stayed unmatched. CDR3 coding DNA: TGTGCCAGCAGTTTGGCAGGGGGCAGTGGCTACACCTTC. Protein: CASSLAGGSGYTF.

This clone has a single count. This chain joins TRBV28 and TRBJ2-2, with a tentative D call TRBD2 (5 bases). The CDR3 spans 14 residues. The V end was cut by 5 bases, the J end by 6 bases, with 13 bases between. Per germline, CDR1 MDHEN and CDR2 SYDVKM. CDR3 DNA sequence: TGTGCCAGCAGTCCCTTAGACTACGCCGGGGAGCTGTTTTTT. This codes for CASSPLDYAGELFF.

This chain connects TRBV19 to TRBJ1-1; D might be TRBD1 (5 bases). The germline V and J ends were trimmed by 1 base and 2 bases, with 14 bases remaining between them. This CDR3 is 16 amino acids long. CDR1 LNHDA and CDR2 SQIVND come from the germline V gene (reference sequence). CDR3 nucleotide sequence: TGTGCCAGTAGTATAGGGGCGAGCGGGGCCAACACTGAAGCTTTCTTT. Translated, it gives CASSIGASGANTEAFF.

This clone showed up just a few times. The CDR3 is CASSTQVSGNTIYF. The DNA for the CDR3 is TGTGCCAGCAGCACACAGGTATCTGGAAACACCATATATTTT. The chain is built from TRBV4-2 and TRBJ1-3; D perhaps matches TRBD1 (5 bases). Trimming shortened V by 5 bases and J by 1 base, and 9 bases separated the two germline ends. The CDR3 covers 14 residues. CDR1 LGHNA and CDR2 YNFKEQ come from the germline V gene.

V and J are TRBV5-4 and TRBJ2-3; 9 nucleotides align to TRBD2. With 0 bases clipped from V and 1 base from J, the junction kept 9 bases outside the gene matches. Germline loops: CDR1 SGHNT, CDR2 YYREEE (reference sequence). The CDR3 contains 18 residues. CDR3 sequence: CASSLEISGRRRTDTQYF. In DNA form, the CDR3 reads TGTGCCAGCAGCTTGGAGATTAGCGGGAGACGGCGCACAGATACGCAGTATTTT.

The rearrangement links TRBV5-4 to TRBJ2-7; 10 bases line up with TRBD2. This CDR3 has 15 amino acids. Germline V gene lookup returns CDR1 SGHNT and CDR2 YYREEE (reference sequence). Trimming took 0 bases from V and 4 from J; bases not matched to a gene: 4. The CDR3 bases are TGTGCCAGCAGCTTGGGGCTAGCGGGAGTGTACGAGCAGTACTTC. It encodes CASSLGLAGVYEQYF.

J is TRBJ2-3 and V is TRBV7-9; D tentatively reads TRBD1 or TRBD2 (5 bases each). CDR3 length equals 15 residues. The ends were cut back, 3 bases at V and 2 bases at J, with 12 bases in the middle. The germline CDR1 and CDR2 sequences are SEHNR and FQNEAQ (reference sequence). The CDR3 sequence is CASSFRDPFTDTQYF. As DNA, the CDR3 is TGTGCCAGCAGCTTTCGGGACCCTTTCACAGATACGCAGTATTTT.

The chain recombines TRBV5-1 with TRBJ2-1; D perhaps matches TRBD2 (7 bases). V was shortened by 0 bases and J by 12 bases, with 19 bases between the two germline ends. CDR1 is SGHRS and CDR2 is YFSETQ in the germline V gene. The CDR3 extends over 15 amino acids. CDR3 amino acids: CASSLGQALGRGQFF. CDR3 nucleotides: TGCGCCAGCAGCTTGGGACAGGCCCTAGGGAGGGGGCAGTTCTTC.

The chain couples TRBV5-1 to TRBJ2-3, with 8 bases matching TRBD1. This CDR3 region has 16 residues. The ends lost 3 bases at V and 3 bases at J; junction bases unmatched: 9. Germline assignment: CDR1 SGHRS and CDR2 YFSETQ. CDR3 bases: TGCGCCAGCAGCTCGAACGGCAGGGGGCGGACAGATACGCAGTATTTT. Protein product: CASSSNGRGRTDTQYF.

The count of this clone is one. The J gene is TRBJ1-2, the V gene TRBV12-3 or TRBV12-4, with 7 bases fitting TRBD1. The CDR3 loop spans 11 amino acids. V was pared by 5 bases and J by 10 bases, with 4 bases of the junction left unmatched. CDR3 sequence (DNA): TGTGCCAGCAGTCCTGGGACAGCCTACACCTTC. It yields the protein CASSPGTAYTF.

This clone appeared a few times. The chain has TRBV10-1 and TRBJ2-1, with D unresolved. This CDR3 contains 15 residues. V lost 6 bases and J lost 4, with 16 bases in between. Germline lookup yields CDR1 WNHNN and CDR2 SYGVQD (reference sequence). The CDR3 sequence is CASRYRSPYYNEQFF. As DNA, the CDR3 is TGCGCCAGCAGGTACAGATCCCCCTATTACAATGAGCAGTTCTTC.

The genes are TRBV7-9 and TRBJ1-2, with unresolved D. CDR1 is SEHNR, CDR2 FQNEAQ, per germline (reference sequence). V was trimmed by 2 bases and J by 2 bases, leaving 15 bases between them. The CDR3 totals 16 residues. Here the CDR3 reads CASSLTRGVKNYGYTF. DNA for the CDR3: TGTGCCAGCAGCTTAACGCGAGGCGTTAAAAACTATGGCTACACCTTC.

This clone appeared once. This chain joins TRBV20-1 and TRBJ1-2, with D unclear. CDR1 is DFQATT, CDR2 SNEGSKA, per germline (reference sequence). The V gene lost 6 bases and the J gene lost 7 bases, with 12 bases spanning the gap. The CDR3 length is 11 residues. The CDR3 DNA follows: TGCAGTGCGTCATCCACAGCTGGCTACACCTTC. This encodes CSASSTAGYTF.

The rearrangement links TRBV3-1 (or the pseudogene TRBV3-2) to TRBJ1-5; TRBD1 matches at 7 bases. J lost 3 bases, V lost 4 bases, and 3 bases had no gene match. The germline CDR1 and CDR2 sequences are LGHDT and YNNKEL (reference sequence). The CDR3 loop spans 14 amino acids. The CDR3 sequence is CASSRGQANQPQHF. Here the CDR3 DNA reads TGTGCCAGCAGCCGTGGACAGGCCAATCAGCCCCAGCATTTT.

CDR3 nucleotide sequence: TGTGCCAGCATCCAAGGACAGGGGGCTTTCCCCCTCCACTTT. It specifies CASIQGQGAFPLHF. The V gene is TRBV6-5, the J gene TRBJ1-6; 11 bases are shared with TRBD1. Germline V gene lookup returns CDR1 MNHEY and CDR2 SVGAGI. V lost 7 bases, J lost 13 bases, and 9 bases stayed unmatched. This CDR3 comprises 14 residues.

The chain joins TRBV3-1 (or the pseudogene TRBV3-2) to TRBJ1-2; D remains ambiguous. The CDR3 is made up of 11 amino acids. Germline V lookup: CDR1 LGHDT, CDR2 YNNKEL (reference sequence). V gave up 8 bases and J gave up 3 bases, with 7 bases separating them. CDR3 region: CASSADYGYTF. CDR3 DNA sequence: TGTGCCAGCTCCGCGGACTATGGCTACACCTTC.

The CDR3 bases are TGTGCCTGGAGTGTGGTAGGGTTGGGTGGCTACACCTTC. Its translation is CAWSVVGLGGYTF. The V and J genes are TRBV30 and TRBJ1-2; D unresolved. V lost 0 bases and J lost 7, with 12 bases in between. This CDR3 region has 13 residues. The germline V gene has CDR1 GTSNPN and CDR2 SVGIG (reference sequence).

This clone was observed a handful of times. The V and J genes are TRBV6-5 and TRBJ1-1; D is uncertain. This CDR3 region has 13 residues. Germline CDR1 is MNHEY and CDR2 is SVGAGI. Trimming took off 6 bases at V and 1 base at J, with 9 bases between the two ends. The CDR3 nucleotides are TGTGCCAGCAGCCAAGCAGGGAACACTGAAGCTTTCTTT. Its protein product is CASSQAGNTEAFF.